This T cell receptor beta chain was sequenced for a study of T cell changes during pregnancy in multiple sclerosis. V was clipped by 6 bases and J by 4 bases; unmatched bases: 8. Germline-derived CDR1 and CDR2 are SGHDT and YYEEEE. There are 15 residues in the CDR3. The protocol was immunoSEQ multiplex PCR, while the TCRdb copy is restricted to in-frame clones and leaves out a portion. Among 55,000 to 85,000 clones listed, about 91% were seen once. This clone was seen only a few times. The TCR originated in a female donor with multiple sclerosis, enrolled in a pregnancy study. The chain links TRBV5-6 to TRBJ2-2, with 8 nucleotides matching TRBD2. Sequences were derived from peripheral blood, sampled after pregnancy. CDR3 loop: CASTRAGAGTGELFF. CDR3 in DNA: TGTGCCAGCACCAGAGCGGGGGCGGGCACCGGGGAGCTGTTTTTT. The entire variable domain, with the rest obtained from reference TRBV5-6 and TRBJ2-2, is as follows: DAGVTQSPTHLIKTRGQQVTLRCSPKSGHDTVSWYQQALGQGPQFIFQYYEEEERQRGNFPDRFSGHQFPNYSSELNVNALLLGDSALYLCASTRAGAGTGELFFGEGSRLTVL.